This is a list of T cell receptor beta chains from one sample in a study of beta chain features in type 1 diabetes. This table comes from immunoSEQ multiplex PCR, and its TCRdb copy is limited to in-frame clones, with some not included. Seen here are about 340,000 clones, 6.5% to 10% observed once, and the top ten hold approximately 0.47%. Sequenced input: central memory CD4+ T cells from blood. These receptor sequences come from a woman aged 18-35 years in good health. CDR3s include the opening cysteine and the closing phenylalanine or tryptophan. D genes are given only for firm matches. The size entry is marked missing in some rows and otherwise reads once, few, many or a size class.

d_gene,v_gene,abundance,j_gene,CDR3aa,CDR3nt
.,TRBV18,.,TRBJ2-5,CASSAQSETQYF,TGTGCCAGCTCAGCCCAATCGGAGACCCAGTACTTC
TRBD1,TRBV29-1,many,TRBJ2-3,CSVTFLGTGDSDTQYF,TGCAGCGTTACTTTCCTGGGGACAGGGGATTCAGATACGCAGTATTTT
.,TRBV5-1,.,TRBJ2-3,CASSFSGEIADTQYF,TGCGCCAGCAGCTTCTCGGGAGAAATCGCAGATACGCAGTATTTT
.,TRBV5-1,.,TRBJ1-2,CASSLDPQYGYTF,TGCGCCAGCAGCTTGGACCCACAGTATGGCTACACCTTC
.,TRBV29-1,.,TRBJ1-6,CSVAEGPGSPLHF,TGCAGCGTTGCAGAGGGGCCGGGTTCACCCCTCCACTTT
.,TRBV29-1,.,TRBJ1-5,CSVQKTGQPQHF,TGCAGCGTACAAAAAACCGGGCAGCCCCAGCATTTT
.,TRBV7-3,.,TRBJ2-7,CASSAAAVAPYEQYF,TGTGCCAGCAGCGCCGCCGCCGTGGCCCCCTACGAGCAGTACTTC
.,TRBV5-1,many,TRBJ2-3,CASSLARGSEDTQYF,TGCGCCAGCAGCTTGGCCCGAGGGTCGGAAGATACGCAGTATTTT
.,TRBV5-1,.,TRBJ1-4,CASSQDSFEKLFF,TGCGCCAGCAGCCAAGACTCATTTGAAAAACTGTTTTTT
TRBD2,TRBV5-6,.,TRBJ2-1,CASSQGLASDEQFF,TGTGCCAGCAGCCAGGGACTAGCGAGCGATGAGCAGTTCTTC
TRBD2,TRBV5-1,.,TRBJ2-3,CASSGAWLADGTDTQYF,TGCGCCAGCAGCGGGGCATGGCTAGCGGACGGGACAGATACGCAGTATTTT
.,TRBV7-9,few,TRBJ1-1,CASSPGALHTEAFF,TGTGCCAGCAGCCCGGGGGCCCTGCACACTGAAGCTTTCTTT